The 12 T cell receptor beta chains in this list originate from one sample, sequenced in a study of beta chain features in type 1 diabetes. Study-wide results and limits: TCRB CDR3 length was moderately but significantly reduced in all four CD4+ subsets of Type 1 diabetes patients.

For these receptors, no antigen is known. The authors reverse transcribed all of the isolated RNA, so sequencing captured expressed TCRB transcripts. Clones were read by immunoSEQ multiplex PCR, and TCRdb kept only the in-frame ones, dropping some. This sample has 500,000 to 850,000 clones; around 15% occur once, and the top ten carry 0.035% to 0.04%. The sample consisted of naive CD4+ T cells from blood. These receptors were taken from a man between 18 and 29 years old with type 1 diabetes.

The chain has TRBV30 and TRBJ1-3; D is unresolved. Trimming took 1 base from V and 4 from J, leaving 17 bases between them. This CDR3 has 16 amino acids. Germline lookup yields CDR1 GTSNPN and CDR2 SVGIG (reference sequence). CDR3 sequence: CAWSGGRTLFGNTIYF. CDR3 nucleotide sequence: TGTGCCTGGAGTGGGGGTCGGACCCTATTCGGAAACACCATATATTTT.

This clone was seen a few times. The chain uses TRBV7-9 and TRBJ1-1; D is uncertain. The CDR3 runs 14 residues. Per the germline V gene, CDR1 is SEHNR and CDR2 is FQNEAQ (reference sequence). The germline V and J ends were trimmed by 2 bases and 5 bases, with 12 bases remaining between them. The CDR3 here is CASSLRLSRTEAFF. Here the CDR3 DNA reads TGTGCCAGCAGCTTAAGGTTAAGCAGAACTGAAGCTTTCTTT.

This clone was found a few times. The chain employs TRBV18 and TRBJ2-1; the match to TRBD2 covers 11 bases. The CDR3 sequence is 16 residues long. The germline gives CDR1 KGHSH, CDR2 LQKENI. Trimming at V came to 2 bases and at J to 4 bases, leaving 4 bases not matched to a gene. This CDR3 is CASSPVAGGGYNEQFF. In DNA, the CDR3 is TGTGCCAGCTCACCAGTAGCGGGAGGGGGTTACAATGAGCAGTTCTTC.

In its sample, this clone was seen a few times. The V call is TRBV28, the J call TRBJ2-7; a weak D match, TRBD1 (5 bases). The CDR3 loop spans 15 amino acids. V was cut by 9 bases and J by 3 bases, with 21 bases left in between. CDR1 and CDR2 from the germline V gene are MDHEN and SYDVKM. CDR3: CASCPPWQGRYEQYF. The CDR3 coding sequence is TGTGCCAGTTGTCCCCCGTGGCAGGGTCGCTACGAGCAGTACTTC.

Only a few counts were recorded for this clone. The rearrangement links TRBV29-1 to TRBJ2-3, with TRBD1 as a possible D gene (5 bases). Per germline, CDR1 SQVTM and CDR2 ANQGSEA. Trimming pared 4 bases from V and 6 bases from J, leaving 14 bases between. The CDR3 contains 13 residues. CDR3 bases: TGCAGCGTTGTCAGGGCCTCATGGGATACGCAGTATTTT. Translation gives CSVVRASWDTQYF.

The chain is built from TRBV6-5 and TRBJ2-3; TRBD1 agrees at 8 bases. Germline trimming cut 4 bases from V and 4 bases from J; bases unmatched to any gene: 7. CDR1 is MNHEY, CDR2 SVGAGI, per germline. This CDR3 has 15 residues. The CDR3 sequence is CASSLRTGFADTQYF. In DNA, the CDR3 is TGTGCCAGCAGTTTAAGGACAGGGTTCGCAGATACGCAGTATTTT.

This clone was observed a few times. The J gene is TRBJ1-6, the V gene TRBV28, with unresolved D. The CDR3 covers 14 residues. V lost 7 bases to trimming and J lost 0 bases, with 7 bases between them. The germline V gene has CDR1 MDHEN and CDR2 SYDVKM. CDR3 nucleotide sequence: TGTGCCAGCACTGAGGGCTCCTATAATTCACCCCTCCACTTT. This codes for CASTEGSYNSPLHF.

CDR3 nucleotides: TGTGCCATCAGTGAGTCGGGCGGACGCTACGAGCAGTACTTC. Its protein is CAISESGGRYEQYF. V gene TRBV10-3 combines with J gene TRBJ2-7, with D unclear. The ends were cut back, 0 bases at V and 3 bases at J, with 9 bases in the middle. Germline V gives CDR1 ENHRY, CDR2 SYGVKD. The CDR3 spans 14 residues.

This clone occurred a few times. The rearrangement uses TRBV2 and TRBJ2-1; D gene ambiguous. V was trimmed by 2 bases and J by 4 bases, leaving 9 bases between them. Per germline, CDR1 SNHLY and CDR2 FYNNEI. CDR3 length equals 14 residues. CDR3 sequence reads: CASSERAPYNEQFF. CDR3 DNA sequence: TGTGCCAGCAGTGAAAGGGCACCTTACAATGAGCAGTTCTTC.

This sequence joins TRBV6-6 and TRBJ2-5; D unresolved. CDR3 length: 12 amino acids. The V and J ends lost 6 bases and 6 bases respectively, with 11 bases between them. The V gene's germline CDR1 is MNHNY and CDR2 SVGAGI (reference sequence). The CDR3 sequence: CASSDPGQTQYF. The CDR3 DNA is TGTGCCAGCAGCGATCCGGGCCAGACCCAGTACTTC.

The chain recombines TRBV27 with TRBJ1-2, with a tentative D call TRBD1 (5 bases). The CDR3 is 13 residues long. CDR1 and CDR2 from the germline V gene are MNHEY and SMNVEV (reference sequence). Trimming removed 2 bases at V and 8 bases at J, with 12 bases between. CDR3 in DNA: TGTGCCAGCAGTTTACAGGGTGAAAACGGCTACACCTTC. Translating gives CASSLQGENGYTF.

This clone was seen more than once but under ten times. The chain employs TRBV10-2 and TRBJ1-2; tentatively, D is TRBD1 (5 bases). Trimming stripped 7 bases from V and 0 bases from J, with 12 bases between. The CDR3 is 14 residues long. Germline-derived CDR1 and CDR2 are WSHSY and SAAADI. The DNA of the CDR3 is TGCGCCAGCATGGGGGAGGGAGCTAACTATGGCTACACCTTC. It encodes CASMGEGANYGYTF.